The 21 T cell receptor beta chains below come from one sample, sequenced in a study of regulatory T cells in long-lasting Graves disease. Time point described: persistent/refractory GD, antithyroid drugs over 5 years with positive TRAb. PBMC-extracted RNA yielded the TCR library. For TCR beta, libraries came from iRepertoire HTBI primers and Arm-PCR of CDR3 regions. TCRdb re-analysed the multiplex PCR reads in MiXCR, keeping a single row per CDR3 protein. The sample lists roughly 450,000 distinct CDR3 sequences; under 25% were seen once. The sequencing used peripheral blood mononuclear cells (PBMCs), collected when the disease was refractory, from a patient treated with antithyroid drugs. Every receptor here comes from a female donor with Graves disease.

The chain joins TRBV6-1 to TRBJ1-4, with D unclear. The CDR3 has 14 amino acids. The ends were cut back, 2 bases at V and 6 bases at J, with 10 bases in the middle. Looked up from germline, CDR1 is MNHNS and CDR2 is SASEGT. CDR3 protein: CASSELEGYEKLFF. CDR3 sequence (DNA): TGTGCCAGCAGTGAACTGGAAGGGTATGAAAAACTGTTTTTT.

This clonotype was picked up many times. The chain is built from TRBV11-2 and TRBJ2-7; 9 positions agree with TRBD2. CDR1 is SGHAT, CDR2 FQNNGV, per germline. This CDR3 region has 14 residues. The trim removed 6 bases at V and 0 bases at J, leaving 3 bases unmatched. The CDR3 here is CASRHSGSSYEQYF. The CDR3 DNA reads TGTGCCAGCAGACATAGCGGGAGCTCCTACGAGCAGTACTTC. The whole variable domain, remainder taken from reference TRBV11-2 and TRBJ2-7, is EAGVAQSPRYKIIEKRQSVAFWCNPISGHATLYWYQQILGQGPKLLIQFQNNGVVDDSQLPKDRFSAERLKGVDSTLKIQPAKLEDSAVYLCASRHSGSSYEQYFGPGTRLTVT.

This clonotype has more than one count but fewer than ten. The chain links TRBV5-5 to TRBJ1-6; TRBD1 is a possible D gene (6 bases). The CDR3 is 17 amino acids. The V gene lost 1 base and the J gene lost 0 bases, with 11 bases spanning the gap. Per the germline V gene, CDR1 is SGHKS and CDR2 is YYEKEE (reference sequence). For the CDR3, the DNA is TGTGCCAGCAGCTTGAATCCGGACAGCTCCTATAATTCACCCCTCCACTTT. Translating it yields CASSLNPDSSYNSPLHF.

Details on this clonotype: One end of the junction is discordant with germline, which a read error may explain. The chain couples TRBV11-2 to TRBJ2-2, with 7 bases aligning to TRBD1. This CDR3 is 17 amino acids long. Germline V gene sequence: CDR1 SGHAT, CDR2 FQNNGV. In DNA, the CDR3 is TGTGCCAGCAGCCCCCAAGGTGGCAGGGGGAACATCGGGGAGCTGTTTTTT. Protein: CASSPQGGRGNIGELFF.

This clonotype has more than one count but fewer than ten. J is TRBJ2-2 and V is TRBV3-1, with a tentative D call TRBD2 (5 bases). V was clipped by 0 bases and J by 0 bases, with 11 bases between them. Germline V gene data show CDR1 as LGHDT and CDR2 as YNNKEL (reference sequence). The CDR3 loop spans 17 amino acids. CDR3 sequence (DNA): TGTGCCAGCAGCCAAGATATCAAGGAGGCGAACACCGGGGAGCTGTTTTTT. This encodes CASSQDIKEANTGELFF.

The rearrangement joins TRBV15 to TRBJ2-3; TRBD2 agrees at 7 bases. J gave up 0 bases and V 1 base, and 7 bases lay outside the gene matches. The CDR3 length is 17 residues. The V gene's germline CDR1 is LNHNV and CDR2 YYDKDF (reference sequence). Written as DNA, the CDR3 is TGTGCCACCAGCAGAGTCCCTAGCGGAACTAGCACAGATACGCAGTATTTT. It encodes CATSRVPSGTSTDTQYF.

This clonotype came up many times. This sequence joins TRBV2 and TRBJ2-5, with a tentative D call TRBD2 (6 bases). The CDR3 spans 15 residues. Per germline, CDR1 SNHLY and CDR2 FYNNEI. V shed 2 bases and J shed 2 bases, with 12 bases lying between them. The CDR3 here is CASSESRAGQETQYF. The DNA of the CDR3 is TGTGCCAGCAGTGAATCTAGGGCGGGGCAAGAGACCCAGTACTTC. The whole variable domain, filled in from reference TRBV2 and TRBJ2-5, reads EPEVTQTPSHQVTQMGQEVILRCVPISNHLYFYWYRQILGQKVEFLVSFYNNEISEKSEIFDDQFSVERPDGSNFTLKIRSTKLEDSAMYFCASSESRAGQETQYFGPGTRLLVL.

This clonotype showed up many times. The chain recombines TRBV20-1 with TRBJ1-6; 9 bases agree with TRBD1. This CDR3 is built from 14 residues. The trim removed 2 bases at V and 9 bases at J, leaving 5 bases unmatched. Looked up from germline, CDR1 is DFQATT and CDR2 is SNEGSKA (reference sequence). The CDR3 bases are TGCAGTGCTAGACCGGGACAGGGTAGTTCACCCCTCCACTTT. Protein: CSARPGQGSSPLHF.

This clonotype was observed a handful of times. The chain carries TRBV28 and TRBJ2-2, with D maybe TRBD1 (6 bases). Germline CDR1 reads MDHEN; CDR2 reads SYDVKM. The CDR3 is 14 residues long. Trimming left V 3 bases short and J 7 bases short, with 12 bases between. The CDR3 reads CASSLRQGHGELFF. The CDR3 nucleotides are TGTGCCAGCAGTTTGAGGCAGGGGCACGGGGAGCTGTTTTTT.

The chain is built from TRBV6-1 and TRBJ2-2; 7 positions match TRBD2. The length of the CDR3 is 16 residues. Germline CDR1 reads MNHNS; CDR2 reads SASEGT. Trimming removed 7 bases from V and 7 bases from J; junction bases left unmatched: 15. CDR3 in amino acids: CASNQPGTGGFGELFF. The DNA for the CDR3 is TGTGCCAGCAATCAACCAGGGACGGGGGGTTTCGGGGAGCTGTTTTTT.

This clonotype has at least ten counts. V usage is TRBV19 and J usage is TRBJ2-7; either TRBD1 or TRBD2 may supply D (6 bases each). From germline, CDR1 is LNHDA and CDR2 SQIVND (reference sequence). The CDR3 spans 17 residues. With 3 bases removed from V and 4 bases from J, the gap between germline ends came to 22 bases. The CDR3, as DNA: TGTGCCAGTAGTATTGGGTACTATTTCGGGGGCACGTACGAGCAGTACTTC. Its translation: CASSIGYYFGGTYEQYF. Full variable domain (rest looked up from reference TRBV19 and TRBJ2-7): DGGITQSPKYLFRKEGQNVTLSCEQNLNHDAMYWYRQDPGQGLRLIYYSQIVNDFQKGDIAEGYSVSREKKESFPLTVTSAQKNPTAFYLCASSIGYYFGGTYEQYFGPGTRLTVT.

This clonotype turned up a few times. Written as DNA, the CDR3 is TGCAGTGCCCACAGTTTAGACAGAACCTCGATTCAGTACTTC. This codes for CSAHSLDRTSIQYF. The chain employs TRBV20-1 and TRBJ2-4, with D possibly TRBD1 on 5 matching bases. Per germline, CDR1 DFQATT and CDR2 SNEGSKA (reference sequence). The CDR3 sequence is 14 residues long. Trimming removed 6 bases at V and 10 bases at J, with 22 bases between.

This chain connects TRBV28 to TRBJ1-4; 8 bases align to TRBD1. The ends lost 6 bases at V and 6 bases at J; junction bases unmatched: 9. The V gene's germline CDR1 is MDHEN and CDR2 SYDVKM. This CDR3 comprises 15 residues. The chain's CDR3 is CASSPGGPLDEKLFF. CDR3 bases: TGTGCCAGCAGCCCAGGGGGCCCGCTTGATGAAAAACTGTTTTTT.

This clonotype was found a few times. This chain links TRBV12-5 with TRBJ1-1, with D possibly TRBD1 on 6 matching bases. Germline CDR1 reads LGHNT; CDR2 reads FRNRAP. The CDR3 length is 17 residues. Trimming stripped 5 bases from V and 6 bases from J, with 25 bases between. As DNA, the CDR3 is TGTGCTAGTGGTACCGGGAGAGGACAGTCAAGGGGGGCTGAAGCTTTCTTT. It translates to CASGTGRGQSRGAEAFF.

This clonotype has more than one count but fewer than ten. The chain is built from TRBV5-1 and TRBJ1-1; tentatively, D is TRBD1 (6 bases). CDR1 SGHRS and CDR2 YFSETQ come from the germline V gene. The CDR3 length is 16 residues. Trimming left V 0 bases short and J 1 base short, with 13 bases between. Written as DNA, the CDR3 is TGCGCCAGCAGCTTGGTGGTGTCACAGGGGAACACTGAAGCTTTCTTT. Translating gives CASSLVVSQGNTEAFF. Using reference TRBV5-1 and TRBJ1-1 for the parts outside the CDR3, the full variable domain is KAGVTQTPRYLIKTRGQQVTLSCSPISGHRSVSWYQQTPGQGLQFLFEYFSETQRNKGNFPGRFSGRQFSNSRSEMNVSTLELGDSALYLCASSLVVSQGNTEAFFGQGTRLTVV.

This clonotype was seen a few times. The CDR3 region is CASGASGRYTQYF. The CDR3 DNA reads TGTGCTAGTGGAGCTAGCGGGAGGTATACGCAGTATTTT. V and J are TRBV12-5 and TRBJ2-3; 11 bases fit TRBD2. Germline trimming cut 6 bases from V and 7 bases from J; bases unmatched to any gene: 3. The germline CDR1 and CDR2 sequences are LGHNT and FRNRAP. This CDR3 contains 13 residues. The full variable domain, rest sourced from reference TRBV12-5 and TRBJ2-3, is DARVTQTPRHKVTEMGQEVTMRCQPILGHNTVFWYRQTMMQGLELLAYFRNRAPLDDSGMPKDRFSAEMPDATLATLKIQPSEPRDSAVYFCASGASGRYTQYFGPGTRLTVL.

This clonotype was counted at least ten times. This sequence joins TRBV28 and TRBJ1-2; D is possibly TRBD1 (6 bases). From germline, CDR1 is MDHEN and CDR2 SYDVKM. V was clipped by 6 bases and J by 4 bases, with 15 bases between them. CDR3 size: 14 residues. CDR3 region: CASRHPTGPYGYTF. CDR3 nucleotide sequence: TGTGCCAGCAGGCACCCGACAGGCCCCTATGGCTACACCTTC.

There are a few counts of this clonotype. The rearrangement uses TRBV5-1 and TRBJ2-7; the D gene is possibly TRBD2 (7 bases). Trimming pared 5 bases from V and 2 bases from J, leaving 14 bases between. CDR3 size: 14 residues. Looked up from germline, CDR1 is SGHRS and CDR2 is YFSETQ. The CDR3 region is CASRGGDGAYEQYF. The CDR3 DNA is TGCGCCAGCAGAGGGGGGGACGGTGCCTACGAGCAGTACTTC.

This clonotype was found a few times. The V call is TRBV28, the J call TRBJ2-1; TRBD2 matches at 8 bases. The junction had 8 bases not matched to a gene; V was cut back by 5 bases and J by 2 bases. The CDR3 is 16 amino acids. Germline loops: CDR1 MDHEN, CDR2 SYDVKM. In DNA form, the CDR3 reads TGTGCCAGCAGTCGGATAACTAGCGGCCCCTACAATGAGCAGTTCTTC. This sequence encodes CASSRITSGPYNEQFF. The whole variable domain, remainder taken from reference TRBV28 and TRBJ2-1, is DVKVTQSSRYLVKRTGEKVFLECVQDMDHENMFWYRQDPGLGLRLIYFSYDVKMKEKGDIPEGYSVSREKKERFSLILESASTNQTSMYLCASSRITSGPYNEQFFGPGTRLTVL.

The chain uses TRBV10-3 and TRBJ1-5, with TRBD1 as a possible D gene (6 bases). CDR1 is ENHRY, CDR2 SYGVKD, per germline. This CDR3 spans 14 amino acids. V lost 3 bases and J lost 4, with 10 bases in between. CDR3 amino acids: CAISEGGANQPQHF. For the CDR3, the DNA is TGTGCCATCAGTGAAGGGGGGGCAAATCAGCCCCAGCATTTT.

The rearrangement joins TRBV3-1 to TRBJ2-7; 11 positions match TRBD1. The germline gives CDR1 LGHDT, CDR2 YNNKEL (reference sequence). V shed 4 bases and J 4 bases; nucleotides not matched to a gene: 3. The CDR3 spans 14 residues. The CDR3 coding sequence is TGTGCCAGCAGCCGGGGGACAGGGGGTTACGAGCAGTACTTC. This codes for CASSRGTGGYEQYF.